One sample yielded the 7 T cell receptor beta chains listed below, sequenced in a study of blood T cell repertoires in COVID-19. TCRdb's copy holds only in-frame clones and misses some; the assay was immunoSEQ multiplex PCR. The data show about 320,000 clones, approximately 86% seen once. The sequencing sample was made of PBMCs or T cells enriched from blood (not recorded which). These TCRs come from a woman younger than 30 who had recovered from COVID-19.

The chain has TRBV6-5 and TRBJ2-3; possibly TRBD1 for D (5 bases). V shed 3 bases and J shed 3 bases, with 16 bases lying between them. Germline V gives CDR1 MNHEY, CDR2 SVGAGI. The CDR3 covers 16 residues. The CDR3 sequence: CASSYRAGSVTDTQYF. The DNA of the CDR3 is TGTGCCAGCAGTTATCGTGCAGGGTCGGTAACAGATACGCAGTATTTT.

The chain couples TRBV3-1 (or the pseudogene TRBV3-2) to TRBJ2-3; no clear D. V was shortened by 5 bases and J by 2 bases, with 17 bases between the two germline ends. CDR3 size: 16 residues. The germline gives CDR1 LGHDT, CDR2 YNNKEL (reference sequence). The CDR3, as DNA: TGTGCCAGCAGCAAAGGACCGGGTCCGGTCACAGATACGCAGTATTTT. Protein sequence: CASSKGPGPVTDTQYF.

The chain uses TRBV5-4 and TRBJ2-7, with TRBD1 identical over 11 bases. The CDR3 has 15 amino acids. Germline V gene data show CDR1 as SGHNT and CDR2 as YYREEE (reference sequence). V shed 5 bases, J shed 6 bases, and the junction held 10 bases outside the gene matches. In nucleotides, the CDR3 is TGTGCCAGCAGTGACCCGGGACAGGGGGGATTCGAGCAGTACTTC. Translated, it gives CASSDPGQGGFEQYF.

The chain uses TRBV4-2 and TRBJ2-2; 8 bases are a match to TRBD2. In germline, CDR1 is LGHNA, CDR2 YNFKEQ. Trimming at V came to 0 bases and at J to 5 bases, leaving 5 bases not matched to a gene. The CDR3 is made up of 16 amino acids. In DNA, the CDR3 is TGTGCCAGCAGCCAAGATCCAGCGGGAGAAACCGGGGAGCTGTTTTTT. This encodes CASSQDPAGETGELFF.

The chain uses TRBV6-4 and TRBJ2-7; the match to TRBD1 covers 9 bases. Trimming at V came to 6 bases and at J to 4 bases, leaving 10 bases not matched to a gene. The germline V gene encodes CDR1 MRHNA and CDR2 SNTAGT. This CDR3 has 15 amino acids. The CDR3 nucleotides are TGTGCCAGCAGGATAGCCGGACAGGGGAAATACGAGCAGTACTTC. This encodes CASRIAGQGKYEQYF.

This clone has more than one count but fewer than ten. The CDR3 DNA is TGTGCCAGTAATATGGGGACAGGTAATGGCTACACCTTC. This translates into CASNMGTGNGYTF. This chain links TRBV19 with TRBJ1-2; 8 bases line up with TRBD1. In germline, CDR1 is LNHDA, CDR2 SQIVND (reference sequence). Trimming took 7 bases from V and 6 from J; bases not matched to a gene: 7. The CDR3 covers 13 residues.

This chain joins TRBV25-1 and TRBJ1-3; D might be TRBD1 (5 bases). The CDR3 consists of 15 residues. V was shortened by 7 bases and J by 0 bases, with 13 bases between the two germline ends. Looked up from germline, CDR1 is MGHDK and CDR2 is SYGVNS. CDR3 sequence: CASIPSDTSGNTIYF. The CDR3 DNA is TGTGCCAGCATCCCCTCGGACACCTCTGGAAACACCATATATTTT.